The 26 T cell receptor beta chains presented below share a single source sample, sequenced in a study of CD8 T cells in Susac syndrome. Random hexamers were used to reverse transcribe an amount of about 0.45 to 1 ug RNA. One entry per CDR3 protein results from TCRdb running MiXCR on the immunoSEQ multiplex PCR reads. Of more than 65,000 distinct CDR3 sequences listed, around 93% are singletons. Material: CD8+ T cells from PBMCs. The receptors derive from a human donor in good health.

This sequence joins TRBV7-6 and TRBJ2-1, with 7 bases matching TRBD1. J lost 6 bases, V lost 6 bases, and 14 bases had no gene match. Germline loops: CDR1 SGHVS, CDR2 FNYEAQ. The CDR3 is made up of 16 amino acids. The CDR3 here is CASRLDETGSGNEQFF. The CDR3 nucleotides read TGTGCCAGCAGGCTAGACGAGACAGGGTCAGGCAATGAGCAGTTCTTC.

The V call is TRBV23-1, the J call TRBJ2-4; D is unclear. TRBV23-1 is an open reading frame, and its role is uncertain. The CDR3 loop spans 14 amino acids. Trimming shortened V by 3 bases and J by 7 bases, and 13 bases separated the two germline ends. For the CDR3, the DNA is TGCGCCAGCAGTCACCCCACTAAAAAGAACATTCAGTACTTC. This gives the protein CASSHPTKKNIQYF.

The chain employs TRBV4-1 and TRBJ1-2; tentatively, D is TRBD1 (5 bases). Germline values: CDR1 MGHRA, CDR2 YSYEKL. Between the trimmed V and J ends, which lost 0 bases and 8 bases, there was a span of 10 bases. The CDR3 is 13 residues long. This chain's CDR3 is CASSQDGARGYTF. The CDR3 nucleotides are TGCGCCAGCAGCCAAGACGGGGCGAGGGGCTACACCTTC.

The chain carries TRBV12-3 or TRBV12-4 and TRBJ1-5, with 8 positions matching TRBD1. CDR3 length: 13 amino acids. Losses at the gene ends were 5 bases for V and 3 bases for J; bases not matched to a gene: 0. CDR3 residues: CASSQGANQPQHF. The CDR3, as DNA: TGTGCCAGCAGTCAGGGGGCCAATCAGCCCCAGCATTTT.

This clonotype was counted between two and nine times. J is TRBJ2-2 and V is TRBV27, with D unresolved. CDR3 length: 12 amino acids. Per the germline V gene, CDR1 is MNHEY and CDR2 is SMNVEV (reference sequence). V was shortened by 5 bases and J by 6 bases, with 7 bases between the two germline ends. CDR3 sequence reads: CASSRQAGELFF. Here the CDR3 DNA reads TGTGCCAGCAGTAGGCAAGCCGGGGAGCTGTTTTTT.

The rearrangement uses TRBV29-1 and TRBJ2-7, with TRBD1 matching 7 bases. This CDR3 comprises 14 residues. Germline V gives CDR1 SQVTM, CDR2 ANQGSEA. Germline trimming cut 7 bases from V and 5 bases from J; bases unmatched to any gene: 14. CDR3 amino acids: CSAAPTGPRDEQYF. Here the CDR3 DNA reads TGCAGCGCCGCCCCGACAGGGCCCAGGGACGAGCAGTACTTC.

The chain carries TRBV9 and TRBJ1-3, with D unclear. Germline CDR1 reads SGDLS; CDR2 reads YYNGEE. The CDR3 length is 15 residues. Between the trimmed V and J ends, which lost 4 bases and 0 bases, there was a span of 11 bases. The CDR3, as DNA: TGTGCCAGCAGCCCGTACGGGAACTCTGGAAACACCATATATTTT. It codes for CASSPYGNSGNTIYF. Complete variable domain (other parts from reference TRBV9 and TRBJ1-3): DSGVTQTPKHLITATGQRVTLRCSPRSGDLSVYWYQQSLDQGLQFLIQYYNGEERAKGNILERFSAQQFPDLHSELNLSSLELGDSALYFCASSPYGNSGNTIYFGEGSWLTVV.

The CDR3 sequence: CASSLAGGRPNYGYTF. The CDR3 DNA is TGTGCCAGCAGCTTGGCGGGGGGACGCCCTAACTATGGCTACACCTTC. The rearrangement uses TRBV5-6 and TRBJ1-2, with D perhaps TRBD1 (5 bases). Germline-derived CDR1 and CDR2 are SGHDT and YYEEEE. V lost 0 bases and J lost 0, with 12 bases in between. This CDR3 has 16 amino acids.

The chain couples TRBV12-1 to TRBJ1-1; TRBD1 is the table's D call, not checked against the DNA. TRBV12-1 is an annotated pseudogene. The CDR3 totals 13 residues. The DNA for the CDR3 is TGTGCCATTTCGGTACCTGTTGGCACTGAAGCTTTCTTT. This codes for CAISVPVGTEAFF.

This sequence joins TRBV15 and TRBJ2-5; D unresolved. This CDR3 has 13 residues. Germline CDR1 is LNHNV and CDR2 is YYDKDF (reference sequence). V was pared by 5 bases and J by 9 bases, with 16 bases between. The CDR3 protein is CATSDRQTFPQYF. The CDR3 DNA follows: TGTGCCACCAGCGACCGTCAGACCTTTCCCCAGTACTTC. Full variable domain (missing parts from reference TRBV15 and TRBJ2-5): DAMVIQNPRYQVTQFGKPVTLSCSQTLNHNVMYWYQQKSSQAPKLLFHYYDKDFNNEADTPDNFQSRRPNTSFCFLDIRSPGLGDTAMYLCATSDRQTFPQYFGPGTRLLVL.

In DNA, the CDR3 is TGTGCCAGCAGCTTCGGACAGGGGATCAATGAGCAGTTCTTC. Translation: CASSFGQGINEQFF. The V and J genes are TRBV6-1 and TRBJ2-1; the match to TRBD1 covers 9 bases. Germline trimming cut 6 bases from V and 6 bases from J; bases unmatched to any gene: 6. CDR1 and CDR2 (germline): MNHNS, SASEGT. This CDR3 contains 14 residues.

The V and J genes are TRBV4-3 and TRBJ2-4; D may be TRBD1 (6 bases). V gave up 0 bases and J gave up 7 bases, with 10 bases separating them. Germline V gives CDR1 LGHNA, CDR2 YSLEER. CDR3 length equals 14 residues. The CDR3 DNA follows: TGCGCCAGCAGCCAAGATCGCGGACAGAACATTCAGTACTTC. Translated, it gives CASSQDRGQNIQYF.

V is TRBV13 and J is TRBJ2-3; the D is unclear. Looked up from germline, CDR1 is PRHDT and CDR2 is FYEKMQ (reference sequence). This CDR3 is built from 12 residues. V was trimmed by 3 bases and J by 6 bases, leaving 7 bases between them. CDR3 nucleotides: TGTGCCAGCAGCTTCGGTCGGGATACGCAGTATTTT. It is translated as CASSFGRDTQYF.

The CDR3 nucleotides are TGTGCCACCAGTGATTACACCGGGACTAGCGCCCACAATGAGCAGTTCTTC. This gives the protein CATSDYTGTSAHNEQFF. V gene TRBV24-1 combines with J gene TRBJ2-1, with 10 bases aligning to TRBD2. The CDR3 loop spans 17 amino acids. The ends lost 2 bases at V and 5 bases at J; junction bases unmatched: 8. Germline CDR1 is KGHDR and CDR2 is SFDVKD.

The chain recombines TRBV4-1 with TRBJ1-1, with TRBD1 as a possible D gene (5 bases). From germline, CDR1 is MGHRA and CDR2 YSYEKL. V shed 2 bases and J shed 5 bases, with 15 bases lying between them. The CDR3 contains 15 residues. This CDR3 reads CASSQNLGAGTEAFF. The DNA for the CDR3 is TGCGCCAGCAGCCAAAACCTCGGGGCAGGGACTGAAGCTTTCTTT.

This sequence joins TRBV19 and TRBJ2-2; no clear D gene. The CDR3 totals 12 residues. Trimming left V 5 bases short and J 3 bases short, with 4 bases between. Germline loops: CDR1 LNHDA, CDR2 SQIVND (reference sequence). The CDR3 reads CASSPHTGELFF. In DNA form, the CDR3 reads TGTGCCAGTAGTCCTCACACCGGGGAGCTGTTTTTT.

The table lists this clonotype with a few counts. The rearrangement links TRBV13 to TRBJ2-2; D unresolved. This CDR3 spans 12 amino acids. The germline gives CDR1 PRHDT, CDR2 FYEKMQ (reference sequence). V lost 4 bases and J lost 3, with 3 bases in between. The CDR3 protein is CASSSYTGELFF. In DNA, the CDR3 is TGTGCCAGCAGCTCTTACACCGGGGAGCTGTTTTTT.

The chain links TRBV29-1 to TRBJ2-3; 7 positions match TRBD2. Germline V gives CDR1 SQVTM, CDR2 ANQGSEA. The junction had 6 bases not matched to a gene; V was cut back by 7 bases and J by 2 bases. This CDR3 has 13 residues. This chain's CDR3 is CSADGRDTDTQYF. The DNA of the CDR3 is TGCAGCGCAGATGGGAGGGACACAGATACGCAGTATTTT.

The chain uses TRBV9 and TRBJ2-1; D not certain. Trimming cost V 0 bases and J 0 bases, with 7 bases left between them. Germline V lookup: CDR1 SGDLS, CDR2 YYNGEE. The CDR3 contains 15 residues. CDR3 coding DNA: TGTGCCAGCAGCGTAGATCTATACTCCTACAATGAGCAGTTCTTC. Translated: CASSVDLYSYNEQFF.

The chain links TRBV4-3 to TRBJ2-4, with 7 nucleotides matching TRBD1. CDR1 is LGHNA, CDR2 YSLEER, per germline. Trimming removed 2 bases from V and 1 base from J; junction bases left unmatched: 11. The CDR3 loop spans 18 amino acids. The CDR3 reads CASSQRRTGQGAKNIQYF. As DNA, the CDR3 is TGCGCCAGCAGCCAACGCCGGACAGGCCAGGGGGCCAAAAACATTCAGTACTTC.

This chain connects TRBV4-3 to TRBJ1-6; 7 bases match TRBD1. V dropped 1 base and J dropped 9; count of bases not matched to a gene: 3. CDR3 length: 14 amino acids. Germline V gene lookup returns CDR1 LGHNA and CDR2 YSLEER. CDR3 amino acids: CASSQGQGGSPLHF. Here the CDR3 DNA reads TGCGCCAGCAGCCAAGGACAGGGAGGTTCACCCCTCCACTTT.

The genes are TRBV3-1 and TRBJ2-3, with D tentatively TRBD2 (6 bases). The germline gives CDR1 LGHDT, CDR2 YNNKEL (reference sequence). V was trimmed by 0 bases and J by 6 bases, leaving 22 bases between them. This CDR3 contains 18 residues. The CDR3 bases are TGTGCCAGCAGCCAAGATTCTTCGAAGACTAGTTTTTGGGATACGCAGTATTTT. This translates into CASSQDSSKTSFWDTQYF.

This clonotype was seen more than once but under ten times. V is TRBV23-1 and J is TRBJ2-6; TRBD1 agrees at 11 bases. TRBV23-1 is an ORF; its function is uncertain. The V and J ends lost 7 bases and 0 bases, in that order; junction bases with no gene match: 8. The CDR3 is 18 amino acids. In DNA form, the CDR3 reads TGCGCCAGCACCATACCGGGACAGGGGGACTCTGGGGCCAACGTCCTGACTTTC. This translates into CASTIPGQGDSGANVLTF.

The chain employs TRBV5-1 and TRBJ2-1; 8 bases agree with TRBD2. There are 12 residues in the CDR3. J lost 9 bases, V lost 8 bases, and 7 bases had no gene match. Germline values: CDR1 SGHRS, CDR2 YFSETQ. The CDR3 loop is CASRTSGSEQFF. For the CDR3, the DNA is TGCGCCAGTAGAACTAGCGGCTCTGAGCAGTTCTTC.

The V and J genes are TRBV6-2 or TRBV6-3 and TRBJ1-1, with a tentative D call TRBD1 (6 bases). CDR1 is MNHEY, CDR2 SVGEGT, per germline. The CDR3 is made up of 16 amino acids. Trimming removed 6 bases from V and 3 bases from J, with 20 bases in between. The CDR3 spells CASRHTDSGLDTEAFF. CDR3 coding DNA: TGTGCCAGCAGGCATACGGACAGTGGTCTGGACACTGAAGCTTTCTTT.

V gene TRBV28 combines with J gene TRBJ2-2; D unresolved. The germline gives CDR1 MDHEN, CDR2 SYDVKM. The CDR3 has 12 amino acids. V lost 7 bases and J 2 bases, leaving 5 bases between the germline ends. The CDR3 nucleotides read TGTGCCAGCACTCTTAACACCGGGGAGCTGTTTTTT. This sequence encodes CASTLNTGELFF. Drawing the rest from reference TRBV28 and TRBJ2-2, the complete variable domain is DVKVTQSSRYLVKRTGEKVFLECVQDMDHENMFWYRQDPGLGLRLIYFSYDVKMKEKGDIPEGYSVSREKKERFSLILESASTNQTSMYLCASTLNTGELFFGEGSRLTVL.